Listed below are T cell receptor beta chains from one sample, sequenced in a study of STAT5B mutations in CD4+ large granular lymphocyte leukemia. Generated by immunoSEQ multiplex PCR, the TCRdb table keeps only in-frame clones and is missing some. The sample records about 29,000 clones, 65% to 85% being singletons. The source material was CD4+ T cells from blood buffy coats. The receptors derive from a human donor in good health. Each CDR3 is given with its conserved first and last residue. A D gene is named only where the DNA matches it firmly. Only some rows state a clone size, as once, few, many or a class for expanded clones.

>few|TRBV4-1|.|TRBJ1-1
TGCGCCAGCAGCCAAGGAACTCAGTTGAACACTGAAGCTTTCTTT
CASSQGTQLNTEAFF
>.|TRBV5-1|.|TRBJ2-3
TGCGCCAGCAGCTTGGTAGTCGGGAGCACAGATACGCAGTATTTT
CASSLVVGSTDTQYF
>once|TRBV6-4|TRBD2|TRBJ2-2
TGTGCCAGCAGCCGAACCCCTAGCGGGGGGCTCACCGGGGAGCTGTTTTTT
CASSRTPSGGLTGELFF
>.|TRBV2|TRBD2|TRBJ2-1
TGTGCCAGCAGGGTACTAGCGGCCACGGATGAGCAGTTCTTC
CASRVLAATDEQFF
>.|TRBV7-9|TRBD1|TRBJ1-1
TGTGCCAGCAGCCTTCGGACAGGGCAGGACACTGAAGCTTTCTTT
CASSLRTGQDTEAFF
>once|TRBV7-3|.|TRBJ2-5
TGTGCCAGCAGCTTATCGGGCCGAGGAGCTAGTCGGGAGACCCAGTACTTC
CASSLSGRGASRETQYF
>.|TRBV5-1|TRBD2|TRBJ2-5
TGCGCCAGCAGCATACTGACTAGCGGGGGTGGGGAGACCCAGTACTTC
CASSILTSGGGETQYF
>.|TRBV7-9|.|TRBJ1-1
TGTGCCAGCAGCCGCGTGAGCCCGAACACTGAAGCTTTCTTT
CASSRVSPNTEAFF
>.|TRBV7-7|.|TRBJ2-3
TGTGCTAGCAGCTTAGGTCCGAGTGGAGTAGATACGCAGTATTTT
CASSLGPSGVDTQYF
>.|TRBV6-4|.|TRBJ1-2
TGTGCCAGCAGTGAGAGGGGTGGTAGTGGCTACACCTTC
CASSERGGSGYTF
>.|TRBV7-9|.|TRBJ2-5
TGTGCCAGCGGATCTCAAGAGACCCAGTACTTC
CASGSQETQYF
>once|TRBV28|TRBD2|TRBJ2-1
TGTGCCAGCAGCAGCCCCCCACCGGGAGGGGTTAACAATGAGCAGTTCTTC
CASSSPPPGGVNNEQFF
>.|TRBV5-1|.|TRBJ1-2
TGCGCCAGCAGCTTGAAGGACAGCGTCTCCTATGGCTACACCTTC
CASSLKDSVSYGYTF
>.|TRBV15|TRBD1|TRBJ1-5
TGTGCCACCAGCAGAGACCCAACAGGGGGGAATCAGCCCCAGCATTTT
CATSRDPTGGNQPQHF
>.|TRBV9|.|TRBJ2-5
TGTGCCAGCAGCCTATCAAGATGGAGGGAGACCCAGTACTTC
CASSLSRWRETQYF
>.|TRBV5-1|.|TRBJ1-2
TGCGCCAGCAGCTTGGGCATTGGGGACTATGGCTACACCTTC
CASSLGIGDYGYTF
>.|TRBV18|TRBD1|TRBJ2-7
TGTGCCAGCTCGGACAGGCAGAACTCCCTAGGCTACGAGCAGTACTTC
CASSDRQNSLGYEQYF
>.|TRBV28|.|TRBJ1-5
TGTGCCGGCAGCCCACAGGGAGCGGGGAATCAGCCCCAGCATTTT
CAGSPQGAGNQPQHF
>.|TRBV6-1|.|TRBJ2-2
TGTGCCAGCAGTGAAGGTAGGACAGAGAACACCGGGGAGCTGTTTTTT
CASSEGRTENTGELFF
>.|TRBV9|.|TRBJ1-1
TGTGCCAGCAGCGTAGAAGCTGGTAACACTGAAGCTTTCTTT
CASSVEAGNTEAFF
>.|TRBV5-1|.|TRBJ2-6
TGCGCCAGCAGCTTGGGGCCAGCCTCTGGGGCCAACGTCCTGACTTTC
CASSLGPASGANVLTF
>once|TRBV5-1|.|TRBJ2-2
TGCGCCAGCAGTCAGACAGAAAACACCGGGGAGCTGTTTTTT
CASSQTENTGELFF
>.|TRBV19|.|TRBJ1-4
TGTGCCAGTAGTATTGCTGGGGCCATAGAGAAACTGTTTTTT
CASSIAGAIEKLFF
>.|TRBV5-1|TRBD1|TRBJ2-3
TGCGCCAGCAGCTTGGACAGGGGTTTCACAGATACGCAGTATTTT
CASSLDRGFTDTQYF
>.|TRBV7-2|.|TRBJ2-2
TGTGCCAGCAGCTTAGAGTGGGCGAACACCGGGGAGCTGTTTTTT
CASSLEWANTGELFF
>.|TRBV25-1|.|TRBJ2-7
TGTGCCAGCAGCAGTTGTGTTCGACTTTCCTACGAGCAGTACTTC
CASSSCVRLSYEQYF
>few|TRBV5-1|.|TRBJ1-6
TGCGCCAGCAGCTCGACAGTGACGGGGAATTCACCCCTCCACTTT
CASSSTVTGNSPLHF
>.|TRBV2|.|TRBJ2-7
TGTGCCAGCAGTTCTGACGTCCCCTCCTACGAGCAGTACTTC
CASSSDVPSYEQYF
>.|TRBV10-3|.|TRBJ1-1
TGTGCCATCAGTGCGGTCACGGGGACTTTAATGAACACTGAAGCTTTCTTT
CAISAVTGTLMNTEAFF
>.|TRBV1|.|TRBJ2-2
TGCACCAGCAGCTTTAAGACAGGGGGCACGAACACCGGGGAGCTGTTTTTT
CTSSFKTGGTNTGELFF
>.|TRBV6-4|TRBD1|TRBJ1-1
TGTGCCAGCAGCCCTGGACAGGGGCGGAACACTGAAGCTTTCTTT
CASSPGQGRNTEAFF
>few|TRBV19|TRBD1|TRBJ1-4
TGTGCCACCGCCAAGTGGACAGGGGAAAAACTGTTTTTT
CATAKWTGEKLFF
>.|TRBV28|TRBD2|TRBJ2-2
TGTGCCAGCAGTTACACTAGCGGGGGGTTTCCCGGGGAGCTGTTTTTT
CASSYTSGGFPGELFF
>.|TRBV7-2|.|TRBJ2-3
TGTGCCAGCAGCTTAGGGTCGACTAGGCCCACAGATACGCAGTATTTT
CASSLGSTRPTDTQYF
>.|TRBV21-1|.|TRBJ1-5
TGTGCCAGCAGCCGGGACAGGGGGCGAGATCAGCCCCAGCATTTT
CASSRDRGRDQPQHF
>.|TRBV7-9|.|TRBJ2-4
TGTGCCAGCAGCTTGGGCCCAGCCAAAAACATTCAGTACTTC
CASSLGPAKNIQYF
>.|TRBV29-1|.|TRBJ1-1
TGCAGCGTTGAAGACGGGAACACTGAAGCTTTCTTT
CSVEDGNTEAFF
>.|TRBV28|.|TRBJ2-2
TGTGCCAGCAGGAAGGGACCGAGCACCGGGGAGCTGTTTTTT
CASRKGPSTGELFF
>.|TRBV28|.|TRBJ2-7
TGTGCCAGCAGTTTTAGGGACGGGGGGCGGACCTACGAGCAGTACTTC
CASSFRDGGRTYEQYF
>.|TRBV11-2|.|TRBJ2-1
TGTGCCAGCAGCCCGTCCCCGGAGTACAATGAGCAGTTCTTC
CASSPSPEYNEQFF
>few|TRBV30|.|TRBJ1-2
TGTGCCTGGGGAGTCCCTCCTGGCTACACCTTC
CAWGVPPGYTF
>.|TRBV5-1|.|TRBJ1-1
TGCGCCAGCAGCTGGGTCCCTGGGGAATCTTCTTTCTTT
CASSWVPGESSFF
>.|TRBV19|.|TRBJ2-4
TGTGCCAGTAGTTTGGACGGGGCGGAAAAAAACATTCAGTACTTC
CASSLDGAEKNIQYF
>.|TRBV5-4|.|TRBJ2-3
TGTGCCAGCAGGATCGGAGGGCGCACAGATACGCAGTATTTT
CASRIGGRTDTQYF
>.|TRBV5-1|.|TRBJ2-5
TGCGCCAGCAGCTTACAGGGCAATCAAGGGGAGACCCAGTACTTC
CASSLQGNQGETQYF
>.|TRBV29-1|.|TRBJ1-1
TGCAGCGTTGGGAGGGACACTGAAGCTTTCTTT
CSVGRDTEAFF
>.|TRBV19|.|TRBJ2-7
TGTGCCAGTAGGGTAGACTCAGCTACCTACGAGCAGTACTTC
CASRVDSATYEQYF
>.|TRBV11-3|.|TRBJ2-3
TGTGCCAGCAGCTCCGACCCGACCCGGTCGCAGTATTTT
CASSSDPTRSQYF